This T cell receptor (beta chain) is from a study of CD8 T cells in ankylosing spondylitis. The V gene's germline CDR1 is MNHNS and CDR2 SASEGT. Trimming at V came to 5 bases and at J to 8 bases, leaving 7 bases not matched to a gene. The CDR3 is made up of 13 amino acids. Study-wide points: As reported, disease-linked clones showed significant enrichment in matched ankylosing spondylitis synovial fluid. About 8 highly homologous variants made up a TCR beta motif, and this motif appeared characteristic of ankylosing spondylitis blood. Several of the motif variants were reported before in synovial fluid and blood from reactive arthritis.

In TCRdb, the 5' RACE reads were re-called with MiXCR into one record per CDR3 protein. The table lists approximately 400,000 distinct CDR3 sequences, 15% to 20% of them singletons. This clonotype was picked up a small number of times. The antigen is not known. The gene calls are TRBV6-1 and TRBJ1-1; TRBD1 matches at 8 bases. The sample comprised blood, either unsorted or a sorted T cell fraction (not recorded which). This clonotype originated in a male donor with ankylosing spondylitis. CDR3 in DNA: TGTGCCAGCAGTCGACAGGGGAGGAGGGAAGCTTTCTTT. This encodes CASSRQGRREAFF.